A single T cell receptor beta chain is shown here with its context. As yet, its antigen is unknown. This sample was included in a study of shared clonotypes between healthy human individuals. Study-wide results and limits: Roughly 5% of naive CD4 clonotypes were common to four donors.

The V and J ends lost 11 bases and 5 bases respectively, with 16 bases between them. The CDR3 is 13 amino acids. The germline V gene encodes CDR1 LNHNV and CDR2 YYDKDF (reference sequence). The protocol was immunoSEQ multiplex PCR, while the TCRdb copy is restricted to in-frame clones and leaves out a portion. The data show some 1,600,000 clones, under 99% seen once. The chain combines TRBV15 with TRBJ2-1, with a tentative D call TRBD2 (5 bases). Sequencing was performed on naive CD4+ T cells sorted from blood. Subset noted: CD45RA+ positively selected. The TCR originated in a man aged 25-40 years in good health. The DNA of the CDR3 is TGTGCCGCGGGTAGGATCACCAACAATGAGCAGTTCTTC. Its protein is CAAGRITNNEQFF.